This entry is about one T cell receptor (beta chain). Antigen unknown. This sample was included in a study of lymphopenia after photon versus proton radiotherapy. The assay was immunoSEQ multiplex PCR, and TCRdb's table has in-frame clones only and misses some. This table holds 70,000 or so clones, under 95% found once. The V end lost 5 bases, the J end lost 2 bases, and 19 bases lay between the germline ends. Per the germline V gene, CDR1 is SGHTA and CDR2 is FQGNSA. The CDR3 has 16 residues. Whole-study findings and limits: Post-nadir TCR diversity decline inversely tracked overall survival among those who died. Oligoclonal CD8+ Temra expansion after nadir drove photon patients' diversity drop. Under photons, naive T cells and diversity fell while effector/memory populations rose. Authors raise, but do not show, better survival with proton therapy.

The input for sequencing was peripheral blood, taken from a patient treated with photon-based radiotherapy. This sequence joins TRBV7-2 and TRBJ2-7; D is perhaps TRBD2 (5 bases). This clonotype was obtained from a woman in her 40s with cholangiocarcinoma. The CDR3 DNA follows: TGTGCCAGCAGCGCCGCTCTAGCTCAGAAAGCCTACGAGCAGTACTTC. Translated: CASSAALAQKAYEQYF.